The 31 T cell receptor beta chains below all came from one sample that was sequenced in a study of T-cell reconstitution after alpha-beta-depleted transplantation in children. Study-wide points: When one year had passed after transplant, most T-cell counts and diversity came from newly produced T cells.

These receptors have no known antigen. Library preparation (for TCRbeta) was performed with unique molecular identifiers. Via MiXCR, TCRdb re-called the PCR reads, giving one row per CDR3 protein. The data hold about 300,000 distinct CDR3 sequences, with over 7% observed a single time. Sequenced here: peripheral blood, sampled 360 days after TCRalphabeta/CD19-depleted stem cell transplant. The receptors derive from a female patient between 2 and 15 years old who had a stem cell transplant for Fanconi anemia, so the T cells may come from the graft donor.

This clonotype was recorded many times. The chain links TRBV4-2 to TRBJ1-1; tentative D call: TRBD1 (5 bases). With 0 bases removed from V and 3 bases from J, the gap between germline ends came to 11 bases. Germline-derived CDR1 and CDR2 are LGHNA and YNFKEQ. This CDR3 region has 15 residues. CDR3 loop: CASSQESPGYTEAFF. The CDR3 coding sequence is TGTGCCAGCAGCCAAGAGTCGCCAGGGTACACTGAAGCTTTCTTT.

This clonotype was picked up many times. The J gene is TRBJ2-4, the V gene TRBV25-1, with 7 bases that match TRBD1. V lost 2 bases, J lost 0 bases, and 7 bases stayed unmatched. The CDR3 loop spans 17 amino acids. Looked up from germline, CDR1 is MGHDK and CDR2 is SYGVNS. The CDR3 nucleotides are TGTGCCAGCAGTGAAGGGACAGCCGATCTAGCCAAAAACATTCAGTACTTC. Its translation: CASSEGTADLAKNIQYF.

Only a few counts were recorded for this clonotype. The rearrangement links TRBV7-3 to TRBJ2-2; the match to TRBD2 covers 11 bases. This CDR3 has 16 amino acids. Trimming cost V 5 bases and J 6 bases; bases outside gene matches: 8. Germline assignment: CDR1 SGHTA and CDR2 FQGTGA. This CDR3 is CASSLLSGGAPGELFF. The CDR3, as DNA: TGTGCCAGCAGCCTGCTTAGCGGGGGGGCCCCCGGGGAGCTGTTTTTT.

This clonotype appeared many times. The rearrangement uses TRBV28 and TRBJ1-5, with 8 nucleotides matching TRBD1. The V and J ends lost 6 bases and 10 bases, in that order; junction bases with no gene match: 8. This CDR3 has 13 amino acids. The V gene's germline CDR1 is MDHEN and CDR2 SYDVKM. The CDR3 loop is CASRQIQGVPQHF. DNA of the CDR3: TGTGCCAGCAGACAAATACAGGGGGTTCCCCAGCATTTT.

This clonotype was seen ten or more times. The chain employs TRBV30 and TRBJ2-1, with unresolved D. The V gene's germline CDR1 is GTSNPN and CDR2 SVGIG (reference sequence). This CDR3 region has 13 residues. V dropped 3 bases and J dropped 4 bases, with 10 bases sitting between them. CDR3 DNA sequence: TGTGCCTGGAGACGTTCCGGATACAATGAGCAGTTCTTC. Its protein is CAWRRSGYNEQFF.

The sample holds a few counts of this clonotype. Because it lacks the conserved phenylalanine or tryptophan at the end, this CDR3 is likely a read error. The limits of the CDR3 on the DNA are not certain, so only TCRdb's listed CDR3 is given. The chain joins TRBV1 to TRBJ2-1. TRBV1 is recorded as a pseudogene. The CDR3 comprises 9 residues, both ends counted. CDR3 amino acids: CTSSQDTAM.

The chain combines TRBV11-2 with TRBJ2-5, with D possibly being TRBD1 (5 bases). The CDR3 has 11 amino acids. Germline CDR1 and CDR2: SGHAT and FQNNGV. Trimming stripped 10 bases from V and 2 bases from J, with 8 bases between. The CDR3 spells CATKGQETQYF. The CDR3 nucleotides are TGTGCCACCAAGGGGCAAGAGACCCAGTACTTC.

The chain couples TRBV4-2 to TRBJ2-4, with 9 bases aligning to TRBD2. The CDR3 consists of 21 residues. Germline V lookup: CDR1 LGHNA, CDR2 YNFKEQ. J was trimmed by 0 bases and V by 0 bases; bases with no gene match: 15. This CDR3 is CASSQDPRWTSDPLAKNIQYF. The CDR3 DNA reads as TGTGCCAGCAGCCAAGATCCCAGATGGACTAGCGACCCGTTAGCCAAAAACATTCAGTACTTC.

The J gene is TRBJ2-5, the V gene TRBV19; D remains unclear. Trimming cost V 5 bases and J 5 bases, with 12 bases left between them. Germline V gene lookup returns CDR1 LNHDA and CDR2 SQIVND (reference sequence). The CDR3 runs 13 residues. CDR3 nucleotide sequence: TGTGCCAGTAGTCTCCCTTGGGGTGAGACCCAGTACTTC. Its protein is CASSLPWGETQYF. Using reference TRBV19 and TRBJ2-5 for the parts outside the CDR3, the full variable domain is DGGITQSPKYLFRKEGQNVTLSCEQNLNHDAMYWYRQDPGQGLRLIYYSQIVNDFQKGDIAEGYSVSREKKESFPLTVTSAQKNPTAFYLCASSLPWGETQYFGPGTRLLVL.

This clonotype occurred many times. The rearrangement links TRBV28 to TRBJ2-7; D is unresolved. The CDR3 length is 16 residues. Trimming took 4 bases from V and 3 from J, leaving 19 bases between them. Germline V CDR1 and CDR2: MDHEN, SYDVKM. CDR3 sequence: CASSSPRTSLVYEQYV. CDR3 DNA: TGTGCCAGCAGTTCTCCCAGGACGTCTCTTGTCTACGAGCAGTACGTC.

At least ten counts were recorded for this clonotype. J is TRBJ2-2 and V is TRBV20-1, with TRBD1 as a possible D gene (6 bases). This CDR3 has 12 amino acids. V was trimmed by 8 bases and J by 1 base, leaving 8 bases between them. Germline CDR1 is DFQATT and CDR2 is SNEGSKA (reference sequence). The CDR3 reads CSWGRNTGELFF. The CDR3 nucleotides are TGCAGTTGGGGGCGGAACACCGGGGAGCTGTTTTTT.

The rearrangement joins TRBV20-1 to TRBJ1-2; possibly TRBD1 for D (5 bases). Germline CDR1 is DFQATT and CDR2 is SNEGSKA (reference sequence). CDR3 length: 13 amino acids. V was clipped by 3 bases and J by 4 bases, with 12 bases between them. The CDR3 region is CSASMGRPYGYTF. For the CDR3, the DNA is TGCAGTGCTAGTATGGGACGGCCCTATGGCTACACCTTC.

This clonotype has ten or more counts. The chain combines TRBV10-2 with TRBJ2-1; TRBD1 or TRBD2 may be the D gene (6 bases each). The CDR3 runs to 14 residues. CDR1 is WSHSY and CDR2 is SAAADI in the germline V gene. V was clipped by 6 bases and J by 5 bases, with 14 bases between them. The CDR3, as DNA: TGCGCCAGCAGCGGGGAAGGGGGGAACAATGAGCAGTTCTTC. Translation: CASSGEGGNNEQFF.

Turning to this clonotype: A read error may produce the germline difference seen at one junction end. This sequence joins TRBV12-3 or TRBV12-4 and TRBJ2-5, with D maybe TRBD2 (6 bases). This CDR3 contains 12 residues. CDR3 in amino acids: CASSSGRQTQHF. The CDR3 DNA is TGTGCCAGCAGTTCAGGGAGGCAGACCCAGCACTTC.

This clonotype appeared many times. The rearrangement joins TRBV6-1 to TRBJ2-1; D is ambiguous. Trimming cost V 6 bases and J 10 bases, with 16 bases left between them. The CDR3 contains 13 residues. CDR1 is MNHNS, CDR2 SASEGT, per germline. DNA for the CDR3: TGTGCCAGCAGAATTAGTCCCGGCGCGGAGCAGTTCTTC. Translated: CASRISPGAEQFF.

The chain joins TRBV5-1 to TRBJ2-5, with 7 positions matching TRBD1. Germline V lookup: CDR1 SGHRS, CDR2 YFSETQ. This CDR3 is built from 14 residues. V was clipped by 2 bases and J by 3 bases; unmatched bases: 4. CDR3 coding DNA: TGCGCCAGCAGCTTTGGGACAGTCGAAGAGACCCAGTACTTC. Translated, it gives CASSFGTVEETQYF.

There are a few counts of this clonotype. V is TRBV6-1 and J is TRBJ2-5; D may match TRBD1 or TRBD2 (5 bases each). The CDR3 runs to 15 residues. Germline CDR1 reads MNHNS; CDR2 reads SASEGT. V shed 6 bases and J shed 2 bases, with 16 bases lying between them. The CDR3 spells CASRADWGWQETQYF. In nucleotides, the CDR3 is TGTGCCAGCAGGGCGGACTGGGGCTGGCAAGAGACCCAGTACTTC.

The table lists this clonotype with many counts. This chain links TRBV5-1 with TRBJ2-7, with 8 bases that match TRBD1. CDR1 and CDR2 from the germline V gene are SGHRS and YFSETQ. Trimming took 0 bases from V and 2 from J; bases not matched to a gene: 4. This CDR3 contains 15 residues. CDR3 sequence reads: CASSLAPQGAYEQYF. As DNA, the CDR3 is TGCGCCAGCAGCTTGGCACCACAGGGGGCCTACGAGCAGTACTTC.

This clonotype was observed at least ten times. The rearrangement joins TRBV11-2 to TRBJ2-5; 7 nucleotides align to TRBD1. The CDR3 consists of 15 residues. J gave up 7 bases and V 5 bases, and 13 bases lay outside the gene matches. The germline CDR1 and CDR2 sequences are SGHAT and FQNNGV. CDR3: CASSINRGRFGTQYF. The CDR3, as DNA: TGTGCCAGCAGCATTAACAGGGGCAGGTTTGGGACCCAGTACTTC.

This clonotype was recorded at least ten times. The genes are TRBV29-1 and TRBJ2-3, with TRBD1 as a possible D gene (6 bases). Germline-derived CDR1 and CDR2 are SQVTM and ANQGSEA. The length of the CDR3 is 16 residues. The V gene lost 7 bases and the J gene lost 1 base, with 21 bases spanning the gap. The CDR3 here is CSAQVGRGAGTDTQYF. For the CDR3, the DNA is TGCAGCGCCCAAGTCGGCAGGGGCGCGGGCACAGATACGCAGTATTTT.

This clonotype has a count of ten or more. CDR3 sequence (DNA): TGTGCCAGCAGCGTAGACGGGGACTCTGGAAACACCATATATTTT. Translated: CASSVDGDSGNTIYF. This chain uses TRBV9 with TRBJ1-3; D remains ambiguous. Germline values: CDR1 SGDLS, CDR2 YYNGEE. The length of the CDR3 is 15 residues. Trimming removed 0 bases at V and 0 bases at J, with 7 bases between.

This clonotype was seen ten or more times. The V gene is TRBV7-6, the J gene TRBJ2-3; D perhaps matches TRBD2 (5 bases). The CDR3 loop spans 12 amino acids. V was pared by 5 bases and J by 3 bases, with 6 bases between. Germline CDR1 reads SGHVS; CDR2 reads FNYEAQ. The CDR3 nucleotides read TGTGCCAGCAGCACGGGGACAGATACGCAGTATTTT. This codes for CASSTGTDTQYF.

This clonotype appeared many times. The CDR3 DNA sequence: TGTGCCAGCAGTCCACAGACGGCCTACACCGGGGAGCTGTTTTTT. Protein product: CASSPQTAYTGELFF. The chain has TRBV7-2 and TRBJ2-2; D is unresolved. Trimming took off 6 bases at V and 3 bases at J, with 14 bases between the two ends. CDR3 length equals 15 residues. Germline V lookup: CDR1 SGHTA, CDR2 FQGNSA.

There are many counts of this clonotype. The V gene is TRBV5-1, the J gene TRBJ2-2, with a possible D match to TRBD2 (5 bases). Germline V gene data show CDR1 as SGHRS and CDR2 as YFSETQ. The CDR3 is made up of 16 amino acids. V dropped 4 bases and J dropped 8 bases, with 21 bases sitting between them. The CDR3 DNA sequence: TGCGCCAGCAGCACCGGACTGGTATCAGGTCCGGGGGAGCTGTTTTTT. Amino acids: CASSTGLVSGPGELFF.

This clonotype was counted at least ten times. The V gene is TRBV3-1, the J gene TRBJ2-5; D ambiguous. The CDR3 has 15 residues. With 4 bases removed from V and 4 bases from J, the gap between germline ends came to 16 bases. Germline assignment: CDR1 LGHDT and CDR2 YNNKEL (reference sequence). The CDR3 spells CASSPSEIPSETQYF. Here the CDR3 DNA reads TGTGCCAGCAGCCCGAGCGAGATACCCTCAGAGACCCAGTACTTC.

This clonotype was picked up many times. The chain employs TRBV20-1 and TRBJ1-2, with 7 positions matching TRBD1. This CDR3 has 11 amino acids. The V gene end was trimmed by 3 bases and the J gene end by 10 bases; junction bases not matched to a gene: 5. Germline CDR1 and CDR2: DFQATT and SNEGSKA (reference sequence). The CDR3, as DNA: TGCAGTGCTAGGGACCAGGGGGTCTACACCTTC. Protein sequence: CSARDQGVYTF.

This clonotype showed up many times. V and J are TRBV5-6 and TRBJ1-1, with D perhaps TRBD1 (6 bases). This CDR3 is built from 14 residues. Trimming pared 4 bases from V and 2 bases from J, leaving 12 bases between. Germline loops: CDR1 SGHDT, CDR2 YYEEEE. This CDR3 reads CASSTGSVNTEAFF. The CDR3 coding sequence is TGTGCCAGCAGCACAGGGTCCGTAAACACTGAAGCTTTCTTT.

This clonotype occurred a few times. This chain links TRBV5-1 with TRBJ2-1; tentative D call: TRBD2 (6 bases). Germline assignment: CDR1 SGHRS and CDR2 YFSETQ. V was clipped by 4 bases and J by 5 bases, with 13 bases between them. The CDR3 extends over 14 amino acids. CDR3 sequence: CASSQTSLNNEQFF. For the CDR3, the DNA is TGCGCCAGCAGCCAGACTAGTCTAAACAATGAGCAGTTCTTC. Drawing the rest from reference TRBV5-1 and TRBJ2-1, the complete variable domain is KAGVTQTPRYLIKTRGQQVTLSCSPISGHRSVSWYQQTPGQGLQFLFEYFSETQRNKGNFPGRFSGRQFSNSRSEMNVSTLELGDSALYLCASSQTSLNNEQFFGPGTRLTVL.

The gene calls are TRBV7-3 and TRBJ2-1, with 9 bases fitting TRBD1. The V gene end was trimmed by 3 bases and the J gene end by 6 bases; junction bases not matched to a gene: 9. The CDR3 spans 16 residues. The V gene's germline CDR1 is SGHTA and CDR2 FQGTGA. Here the CDR3 reads CASSLKSGTGSNEQFF. The DNA of the CDR3 is TGTGCCAGCAGCTTGAAGTCCGGGACAGGGAGCAATGAGCAGTTCTTC.

J is TRBJ2-1 and V is TRBV20-1; a possible D gene is TRBD1 (6 bases). CDR3 size: 14 residues. Trimming shortened V by 3 bases and J by 2 bases, and 11 bases separated the two germline ends. The germline gives CDR1 DFQATT, CDR2 SNEGSKA (reference sequence). CDR3 sequence (DNA): TGCAGTGCTAGGGGGGACACAACCTACAATGAGCAGTTCTTC. It encodes CSARGDTTYNEQFF.

This clonotype came up many times. V gene TRBV7-9 combines with J gene TRBJ2-7; D may be TRBD1 (6 bases). Trimming removed 6 bases from V and 3 bases from J, with 21 bases in between. The V gene's germline CDR1 is SEHNR and CDR2 FQNEAQ (reference sequence). CDR3 length: 16 residues. CDR3 loop: CASSFTTGTKHYEQYF. In DNA, the CDR3 is TGTGCCAGCAGTTTTACTACCGGGACAAAGCACTACGAGCAGTACTTC.